One and the same sample provided the 12 T cell receptor beta chains below, sequenced in a study of shared T cell receptors in the human thymus. Sequencing was performed with immunoSEQ multiplex PCR; in TCRdb, only in-frame clones are kept and a portion is missing. The sample lists around 730,000 clones; 75% to 90% were seen once. A further study also used this sample, focusing on human thymus T cells.

The source material was thymocytes. These receptors all come from a girl under three years old with a congenital heart defect.

The chain employs TRBV19 and TRBJ1-5, with 7 bases matching TRBD1. V lost 8 bases, J lost 7 bases, and 8 bases stayed unmatched. The CDR3 runs to 13 residues. Germline CDR1 reads LNHDA; CDR2 reads SQIVND (reference sequence). Here the CDR3 reads CASGRQGGQPQHF. CDR3 coding DNA: TGTGCCAGTGGTAGACAGGGAGGCCAGCCCCAGCATTTT.

V and J are TRBV30 and TRBJ1-6, with 8 bases that match TRBD1. The CDR3 is made up of 15 amino acids. V trimming: 0 bases; J trimming: 13 bases; junction bases outside the gene matches: 11. Per the germline V gene, CDR1 is GTSNPN and CDR2 is SVGIG (reference sequence). The CDR3 DNA is TGTGCCTGGAGTGTATTTCTGGGACAGGTATGGCCCCTCCACTTT. It codes for CAWSVFLGQVWPLHF.

The chain combines TRBV14 with TRBJ1-5; D is undetermined. Germline lookup yields CDR1 SGHDN and CDR2 FVKESK. The V end lost 0 bases, the J end lost 5 bases, and 5 bases lay between the germline ends. CDR3 length: 13 residues. For the CDR3, the DNA is TGTGCCAGCAGCCAAGATCGGGATCAGCCCCAGCATTTT. Its translation: CASSQDRDQPQHF.

This clone appeared once. The chain couples TRBV9 to TRBJ1-1; TRBD1 matches at 8 bases. V lost 4 bases, J lost 4 bases, and 3 bases stayed unmatched. Germline assignment: CDR1 SGDLS and CDR2 YYNGEE. The CDR3 is 13 amino acids. CDR3 region: CASSKGQGTEAFF. DNA of the CDR3: TGTGCCAGCAGCAAAGGACAGGGCACTGAAGCTTTCTTT.

This clone was counted only a few times. The rearrangement joins TRBV25-1 to TRBJ2-1; TRBD2 matches at 8 bases. The length of the CDR3 is 16 residues. V gave up 8 bases and J gave up 3 bases; unmatched junction bases: 12. In germline, CDR1 is MGHDK, CDR2 SYGVNS. CDR3 DNA sequence: TGTGCCAGCTCCGCCCCCGGGGGGGAGCGCTACAATGAGCAGTTCTTC. Amino acids: CASSAPGGERYNEQFF.

This chain connects TRBV29-1 to TRBJ1-2; D possibly corresponds to TRBD1 (5 bases). The CDR3 loop spans 14 amino acids. The V gene's germline CDR1 is SQVTM and CDR2 ANQGSEA. V was clipped by 4 bases and J by 3 bases, with 15 bases between them. CDR3 sequence (DNA): TGCAGCGTTGTACTATGGGGGGTCTACTATGGCTACACCTTC. Amino acids: CSVVLWGVYYGYTF.

This sequence joins TRBV6-6 and TRBJ1-5, with TRBD1 matching 7 bases. The CDR3 spans 14 residues. The J segment lost 8 bases and the V segment lost 7 bases, leaving 11 bases of the junction unmatched. CDR1 and CDR2 (germline): MNHNY, SVGAGI (reference sequence). The DNA for the CDR3 is TGTGCCAGCACTAGATTAGGGGGCGGGGAGCCCCAGCATTTT. Protein product: CASTRLGGGEPQHF.

The J gene is TRBJ2-3, the V gene TRBV5-4, with D perhaps TRBD2 (6 bases). V was pared by 10 bases and J by 4 bases, with 19 bases between. The CDR3 is 14 residues long. The V gene's germline CDR1 is SGHNT and CDR2 YYREEE (reference sequence). DNA for the CDR3: TGTGCCCTCCGGTTTTGGGGGGAGCCAGATACGCAGTATTTT. As protein: CALRFWGEPDTQYF.

With regard to this clone: The junction departs from germline at one end; a sequencing error may be responsible. This chain connects TRBV16 to TRBJ1-5, with D possibly matching TRBD1 (6 bases). The CDR3 runs to 11 residues. Germline V CDR1 and CDR2: KGHSY, FQNENV. The CDR3 nucleotides read TGTGCCAGCAGCCAAGGGGACACGCGTTCATTT. Amino acid sequence: CASSQGDTRSF.

The chain carries TRBV5-1 and TRBJ2-1; D ambiguous. The CDR3 runs to 13 residues. Germline CDR1 is SGHRS and CDR2 is YFSETQ. V was shortened by 2 bases and J by 3 bases, with 6 bases between the two germline ends. The CDR3 protein is CASSFLSYNEQFF. CDR3 in DNA: TGCGCCAGCAGCTTCTTGAGCTACAATGAGCAGTTCTTC.

The chain uses TRBV5-1 and TRBJ1-2; the D gene is possibly TRBD1 (6 bases). The CDR3 runs to 15 residues. Per the germline V gene, CDR1 is SGHRS and CDR2 is YFSETQ. Trimming removed 1 base from V and 0 bases from J, with 10 bases in between. DNA of the CDR3: TGCGCCAGCAGCTTGCCAGGGGCTGCTAACTATGGCTACACCTTC. Its protein is CASSLPGAANYGYTF.

The V and J genes are TRBV27 and TRBJ1-4; 8 bases are shared with TRBD1. V lost 8 bases, J lost 0 bases, and 8 bases stayed unmatched. This CDR3 has 16 residues. The germline V gene encodes CDR1 MNHEY and CDR2 SMNVEV (reference sequence). CDR3 residues: CASGETGAATNEKLFF. The CDR3 DNA is TGTGCCAGCGGGGAGACAGGGGCGGCAACTAATGAAAAACTGTTTTTT.